The 17 T cell receptor beta chains below all came from one sample that was sequenced in a study of long-term antiretroviral therapy in people with HIV. The assay, immunoSEQ v3.0, was run at survey level. The repertoire was sequenced with immunoSEQ multiplex PCR; TCRdb's copy has only in-frame clones and lacks some. The sample lists 33,000 or so clones, 80% to 90% seen once, with about an eighth in the top ten. Specimen: unsorted PBMCs, collected 0.3 years after starting antiretroviral therapy. These receptor sequences come from a man aged 18 to 30 with HIV.

The genes are TRBV5-8 and TRBJ2-2; the match to TRBD2 covers 10 bases. The germline gives CDR1 SGHTS, CDR2 YDEGEE. The CDR3 has 20 amino acids. Trimming cost V 4 bases and J 2 bases; bases outside gene matches: 17. The DNA for the CDR3 is TGTGCCAGCAGCGAGCTTGGTTACCTAGCGGGAGCGACAAACACCGGGGAGCTGTTTTTT. This codes for CASSELGYLAGATNTGELFF. Based on the CDR3 plus reference TRBV5-8 and TRBJ2-2, the full variable domain is EAGVTQSPTHLIKTRGQQATLRCSPISGHTSVYWYQQALGLGLQFLLWYDEGEERNRGNFPPRFSGRQFPNYSSELNVNALELEDSALYLCASSELGYLAGATNTGELFFGEGSRLTVL.

The chain couples TRBV7-3 to TRBJ2-2; no reliable D call. CDR1 is SGHTA, CDR2 FQGTGA, per germline. The CDR3 sequence is 13 residues long. V was shortened by 8 bases and J by 1 base, with 8 bases between the two germline ends. CDR3 in DNA: TGTGCCAGCGCGTGGAGGAACACCGGGGAGCTGTTTTTT. As protein: CASAWRNTGELFF.

The V gene is TRBV7-9, the J gene TRBJ1-6; D gene uncertain. Germline values: CDR1 SEHNR, CDR2 FQNEAQ (reference sequence). The CDR3 runs 12 residues. V lost 1 base to trimming and J lost 7 bases, with 2 bases between them. CDR3 sequence: CASSLVNSPLHF. CDR3 DNA: TGTGCCAGCAGCTTAGTGAATTCACCCCTCCACTTT. Full variable domain (outside the CDR3, taken from reference TRBV7-9 and TRBJ1-6): DTGVSQNPRHKITKRGQNVTFRCDPISEHNRLYWYRQTLGQGPEFLTYFQNEAQLEKSRLLSDRFSAERPKGSFSTLEIQRTEQGDSAMYLCASSLVNSPLHFGNGTRLTVT.

This chain uses TRBV9 with TRBJ2-1; D may be TRBD1 or TRBD2 (5 bases each). The ends were cut back, 3 bases at V and 5 bases at J, with 21 bases in the middle. Germline assignment: CDR1 SGDLS and CDR2 YYNGEE. The CDR3 has 17 residues. DNA of the CDR3: TGTGCCAGCAGCGGTACCGGTCCGGGACGGACGAACAATGAGCAGTTCTTC. Translated, it gives CASSGTGPGRTNNEQFF.

V gene TRBV2 combines with J gene TRBJ1-1; D not certain. Trimming took 4 bases from V and 5 from J, leaving 14 bases between them. The length of the CDR3 is 14 residues. CDR1 is SNHLY, CDR2 FYNNEI, per germline. DNA of the CDR3: TGTGCCAGCAGTGTCGAGGCCCCGTGGACTGAAGCTTTCTTT. It specifies CASSVEAPWTEAFF.

This rearrangement joins TRBV5-1 to TRBJ1-4; D is unresolved. V dropped 4 bases and J dropped 8 bases, with 15 bases sitting between them. This CDR3 region has 14 residues. Germline CDR1 reads SGHRS; CDR2 reads YFSETQ. This CDR3 is CASSGEDLREKLFF. CDR3 nucleotides: TGCGCCAGCAGCGGAGAAGATCTTCGGGAAAAACTGTTTTTT. Drawing the rest from reference TRBV5-1 and TRBJ1-4, the complete variable domain is KAGVTQTPRYLIKTRGQQVTLSCSPISGHRSVSWYQQTPGQGLQFLFEYFSETQRNKGNFPGRFSGRQFSNSRSEMNVSTLELGDSALYLCASSGEDLREKLFFGSGTQLSVL.

The table lists this clone with a few counts. This chain uses TRBV9 with TRBJ1-2; no firm D call. Trimming left V 4 bases short and J 4 bases short, with 8 bases between. Germline assignment: CDR1 SGDLS and CDR2 YYNGEE. CDR3 size: 12 residues. The DNA of the CDR3 is TGTGCCAGCAGCCCCCGGGGCTATGGCTACACCTTC. Translation gives CASSPRGYGYTF.

This sequence joins TRBV7-9 and TRBJ2-1; 8 bases fit TRBD1. The CDR3 has 12 residues. V trimming: 4 bases; J trimming: 11 bases; junction bases outside the gene matches: 4. Per the germline V gene, CDR1 is SEHNR and CDR2 is FQNEAQ (reference sequence). The CDR3 DNA reads TGTGCCAGCAGCTCACAGGGGGTCAAGCAGTTCTTC. Protein: CASSSQGVKQFF.

The rearrangement uses TRBV5-1 and TRBJ1-2; unclear D gene. The CDR3 has 14 amino acids. The V end was cut by 0 bases, the J end by 1 base, with 7 bases between. Germline V gene data show CDR1 as SGHRS and CDR2 as YFSETQ. The CDR3 nucleotides read TGCGCCAGCAGCTTGGCCGGTCTTAACTATGGCTACACCTTC. It specifies CASSLAGLNYGYTF.

The chain combines TRBV7-2 with TRBJ1-2; 7 bases are shared with TRBD1. Losses at the gene ends were 5 bases for V and 3 bases for J; bases not matched to a gene: 12. The CDR3 loop spans 16 amino acids. Germline CDR1 reads SGHTA; CDR2 reads FQGNSA. The CDR3 DNA follows: TGTGCCAGCAGCCCAAACCCACAGGGGATTGACTATGGCTACACCTTC. It codes for CASSPNPQGIDYGYTF.

The rearrangement links TRBV5-3 to TRBJ1-5; 8 bases are shared with TRBD1. Being an ORF, TRBV5-3 has a function that is uncertain. The CDR3 spans 16 residues. Trimming removed 3 bases from V and 0 bases from J; junction bases left unmatched: 5. CDR3 in amino acids: CARSSGDRTSNQPQHF. The CDR3 DNA is TGTGCCAGAAGCTCGGGGGACAGGACTAGCAATCAGCCCCAGCATTTT.

The CDR3 protein is CIVNRGNYNEQFF. As DNA, the CDR3 is TGCATCGTAAACAGGGGGAACTACAATGAGCAGTTCTTC. The chain employs TRBV29-1 and TRBJ2-1; TRBD1 matches 8 bases. Germline V lookup: CDR1 SQVTM, CDR2 ANQGSEA. There are 13 residues in the CDR3.

The chain is built from TRBV4-2 and TRBJ1-2; unclear D gene. Germline values: CDR1 LGHNA, CDR2 YNFKEQ. V gave up 0 bases and J gave up 3 bases, with 11 bases separating them. The CDR3 is 15 amino acids. CDR3 protein: CASSQDIFPDYGYTF. The CDR3 region has the DNA TGTGCCAGCAGCCAAGATATTTTTCCGGACTATGGCTACACCTTC.

This rearrangement joins TRBV27 to TRBJ2-1; TRBD2 matches 7 bases. CDR1 MNHEY and CDR2 SMNVEV come from the germline V gene (reference sequence). V shed 6 bases, J shed 2 bases, and the junction held 7 bases outside the gene matches. CDR3 length: 15 amino acids. The CDR3 nucleotides are TGTGCCAGCAGCCGCCCTACTAGCGCCTACAATGAGCAGTTCTTC. Encoded protein: CASSRPTSAYNEQFF.

This clone has a handful of counts. The chain uses TRBV7-3 and TRBJ2-2; D is ambiguous. The CDR3 has 17 residues. The germline V gene has CDR1 SGHTA and CDR2 FQGTGA. Between the trimmed V and J ends, which lost 1 base and 1 base, there was a span of 13 bases. DNA for the CDR3: TGTGCCAGCAGCTTAAGGTCTGGCACAAGGAACACCGGGGAGCTGTTTTTT. This translates into CASSLRSGTRNTGELFF.

The chain recombines TRBV9 with TRBJ1-5; tentatively, D is TRBD1 (6 bases). V lost 3 bases and J 2 bases, leaving 12 bases between the germline ends. Germline loops: CDR1 SGDLS, CDR2 YYNGEE. The CDR3 runs to 15 residues. The CDR3 sequence is CASSERGYGNQPQHF. The CDR3, as DNA: TGTGCCAGCAGCGAAAGGGGGTATGGCAATCAGCCCCAGCATTTT.

J is TRBJ1-1 and V is TRBV12-5; D gene unclear. This CDR3 region has 15 residues. Germline V gene data show CDR1 as LGHNT and CDR2 as FRNRAP. Trimming took 3 bases from V and 4 from J, leaving 15 bases between them. CDR3 nucleotide sequence: TGTGCTAGTGGTTTCACCTATTTGACCGGCACTGAAGCTTTCTTT. Its protein is CASGFTYLTGTEAFF.